A single sample gave rise to the 20 T cell receptor beta chains below, sequenced in a study of T-cell reconstitution after alpha-beta-depleted transplantation in children. As it was prepared, the TCRbeta library received unique molecular identifiers. TCRdb reprocessed the PCR reads via MiXCR and lists one record per CDR3 protein. The sample holds about 180,000 distinct CDR3 sequences, over 8.5% seen once. This specimen was PBMCs, taken before TCRalphabeta/CD19-depleted stem cell transplant. These receptors all come from a boy younger than 10 with acute myeloid leukemia, due to receive a stem cell transplant.

In regard to this clonotype: A read error is possible here, since a much larger clone lies one base away. The V and J genes are TRBV4-1 and TRBJ2-4, with D perhaps matching TRBD1 (6 bases). The CDR3 has 13 residues. CDR1 is MGHRA, CDR2 YSYEKL, per germline. V gave up 2 bases and J gave up 15 bases, with 17 bases separating them. The CDR3 DNA reads TGCGCCAGCAGCCAACGATATGACAGGCCCCGGTACTTC. Protein product: CASSQRYDRPRYF.

This clonotype was detected a few times. This chain links TRBV6-1 with TRBJ2-1; TRBD2 matches 9 bases. Germline loops: CDR1 MNHNS, CDR2 SASEGT. This CDR3 has 17 residues. The junction had 5 bases not matched to a gene; V was cut back by 0 bases and J by 2 bases. CDR3 protein: CASSEASVAGAYNEQFF. The CDR3 region has the DNA TGTGCCAGCAGTGAAGCGTCCGTAGCGGGGGCCTACAATGAGCAGTTCTTC.

This clonotype was recorded at least ten times. The chain joins TRBV27 to TRBJ2-7; 13 nucleotides line up with TRBD2. CDR3 length: 14 amino acids. The V and J ends lost 6 bases and 9 bases, in that order; junction bases with no gene match: 8. Germline values: CDR1 MNHEY, CDR2 SMNVEV (reference sequence). CDR3: CASRVLGLAGAQYF. CDR3 nucleotides: TGTGCCAGCAGAGTCCTTGGACTAGCGGGAGCGCAGTACTTC.

Ten or more counts support this clonotype. CDR3 in DNA: TGTGCCATCAGCCGGACAGGGAAAGGAGAGACCCAGTACTTC. Its protein is CAISRTGKGETQYF. The chain employs TRBV10-3 and TRBJ2-5; 8 nucleotides align to TRBD1. Losses at the gene ends were 6 bases for V and 4 bases for J; bases not matched to a gene: 7. The germline V gene has CDR1 ENHRY and CDR2 SYGVKD. The CDR3 totals 14 residues.

This clonotype was seen many times. The rearrangement links TRBV6-1 to TRBJ1-1; D ambiguous. The germline V gene encodes CDR1 MNHNS and CDR2 SASEGT. The CDR3 runs to 13 residues. The V end lost 1 base, the J end lost 1 base, and 4 bases lay between the germline ends. The CDR3 protein is CASSEGQNTEAFF. For the CDR3, the DNA is TGTGCCAGCAGTGAAGGACAGAACACTGAAGCTTTCTTT.

The table lists this clonotype with many counts. The chain combines TRBV15 with TRBJ2-1, with 7 bases aligning to TRBD1. Germline V gene sequence: CDR1 LNHNV, CDR2 YYDKDF (reference sequence). J gave up 2 bases and V 0 bases, and 7 bases lay outside the gene matches. The CDR3 runs 17 residues. The CDR3 spells CATSRDRNRGTYNEQFF. Here the CDR3 DNA reads TGTGCCACCAGCAGAGATCGTAACAGGGGTACCTACAATGAGCAGTTCTTC.

A remark on this clonotype: A much larger clone differs from this one at a single base, so this may be a read error. The rearrangement joins TRBV14 to TRBJ2-6; a possible D gene is TRBD1 (5 bases). Germline lookup yields CDR1 SGHDN and CDR2 FVKESK. The CDR3 contains 18 residues. The CDR3 region is CASSQNGAAISGAYVLTF. DNA for the CDR3: TGTGCCAGCAGCCAAAATGGGGCAGCTATTTCTGGGGCCTACGTCCTGACTTTC.

The V gene is TRBV5-1, the J gene TRBJ2-1; TRBD2 matches at 13 bases. The length of the CDR3 is 17 residues. Trimming at V came to 0 bases and at J to 8 bases, leaving 8 bases not matched to a gene. Germline CDR1 reads SGHRS; CDR2 reads YFSETQ. This chain's CDR3 is CASSLGFTSGRAHEQFF. In nucleotides, the CDR3 is TGCGCCAGCAGCTTGGGATTCACTAGCGGGAGGGCCCATGAGCAGTTCTTC.

This clonotype occurred many times. V and J are TRBV5-6 and TRBJ2-1; a possible D gene is TRBD1 (6 bases). Trimming removed 2 bases at V and 4 bases at J, with 10 bases between. CDR1 SGHDT and CDR2 YYEEEE come from the germline V gene. CDR3 size: 14 residues. CDR3 DNA: TGTGCCAGCAGCTTAGGACAGTGGTACAATGAGCAGTTCTTC. Its translation is CASSLGQWYNEQFF.

This clonotype was seen ten or more times. The V call is TRBV7-9, the J call TRBJ1-1; D gene ambiguous. This CDR3 has 14 amino acids. Trimming pared 5 bases from V and 3 bases from J, leaving 13 bases between. Germline assignment: CDR1 SEHNR and CDR2 FQNEAQ (reference sequence). Here the CDR3 DNA reads TGTGCCAGCAGCGAAGGGCGAGGAGACACTGAAGCTTTCTTT. Its translation: CASSEGRGDTEAFF.

The V gene is TRBV19, the J gene TRBJ2-1, with D perhaps assigned TRBD1 or TRBD2 (5 bases each). The CDR3 extends over 15 amino acids. Deletions cut 3 bases from V and 2 bases from J, with 11 bases between. Per germline, CDR1 LNHDA and CDR2 SQIVND (reference sequence). The CDR3 is CASSMGTPAYNEQFF. Here the CDR3 DNA reads TGTGCCAGTAGTATGGGGACCCCAGCCTACAATGAGCAGTTCTTC.

This clonotype was detected many times. The chain uses TRBV6-5 and TRBJ2-5; D is unresolved. Germline V gene data show CDR1 as MNHEY and CDR2 as SVGAGI. The CDR3 runs 16 residues. The V end lost 0 bases, the J end lost 5 bases, and 16 bases lay between the germline ends. The DNA of the CDR3 is TGTGCCAGCAGTTACTCGTTTGGAACCTCCGGGGAGACCCAGTACTTC. Translated, it gives CASSYSFGTSGETQYF.

As concerns this clonotype: Given a much more abundant clone one base away, this may be a read error. The final CDR3 position lacks the conserved phenylalanine or tryptophan, pointing to a likely read error. The V call is TRBV28, the J call TRBJ2-1; no clear D gene. Trimming removed 7 bases from V and 8 bases from J, with 15 bases in between. Germline lookup yields CDR1 MDHEN and CDR2 SYDVKM. The CDR3 totals 13 residues. CDR3 bases: TGTGCCAGCACCAACGGAGATTCTGATGAGCAGTTCCTC. Protein: CASTNGDSDEQFL.

This clonotype came up many times. This sequence joins TRBV5-1 and TRBJ2-2; 9 nucleotides line up with TRBD2. Germline CDR1 is SGHRS and CDR2 is YFSETQ. The CDR3 has 15 residues. V shed 2 bases, J shed 4 bases, and the junction held 3 bases outside the gene matches. The DNA for the CDR3 is TGCGCCAGCAGCTTACCGACTAGCGGCACCGGGGAGCTGTTTTTT. Its translation is CASSLPTSGTGELFF.

In this sample, this clonotype turned up many times. The V call is TRBV28, the J call TRBJ1-1; D not resolved. The V end was cut by 5 bases, the J end by 1 base, with 14 bases between. The CDR3 is 15 amino acids. The germline gives CDR1 MDHEN, CDR2 SYDVKM. The CDR3 loop reads CASSPDTDGNTEAFF. The CDR3 region has the DNA TGTGCCAGCAGTCCTGACACCGACGGGAACACTGAAGCTTTCTTT. The full variable domain, rest sourced from reference TRBV28 and TRBJ1-1, is DVKVTQSSRYLVKRTGEKVFLECVQDMDHENMFWYRQDPGLGLRLIYFSYDVKMKEKGDIPEGYSVSREKKERFSLILESASTNQTSMYLCASSPDTDGNTEAFFGQGTRLTVV.

This clonotype was counted at least ten times. V gene TRBV27 combines with J gene TRBJ1-1; D is undetermined. This CDR3 comprises 15 residues. V was cut by 0 bases and J by 1 base, with 9 bases left in between. From germline, CDR1 is MNHEY and CDR2 SMNVEV (reference sequence). The chain's CDR3 is CASSLSAGANTEAFF. CDR3 bases: TGTGCCAGCAGTTTATCAGCCGGAGCGAACACTGAAGCTTTCTTT.

The chain links TRBV7-2 to TRBJ2-7, with 11 bases fitting TRBD2. The CDR3 runs to 17 residues. Germline V gene data show CDR1 as SGHTA and CDR2 as FQGNSA. With V trimmed by 1 base and J by 3 bases, 8 bases remained unmatched. DNA of the CDR3: TGTGCCAGCAGCTTAGAGGAAACTAGCGGGAGTGGCTACGAGCAGTACTTC. Protein: CASSLEETSGSGYEQYF. The variable domain in full, completed from reference TRBV7-2 and TRBJ2-7, reads GAGVSQSPSNKVTEKGKDVELRCDPISGHTALYWYRQSLGQGLEFLIYFQGNSAPDKSGLPSDRFSAERTGGSVSTLTIQRTQQEDSAVYLCASSLEETSGSGYEQYFGPGTRLTVT.

This clonotype appeared a few times. The rearrangement links TRBV4-1 to TRBJ1-4; the D is unclear. Trimming took 1 base from V and 8 from J, leaving 14 bases between them. Germline assignment: CDR1 MGHRA and CDR2 YSYEKL. The CDR3 is 15 residues long. The CDR3 sequence is CASSQADVGVEKLFF. The CDR3 DNA follows: TGCGCCAGCAGCCAAGCCGACGTTGGGGTGGAAAAACTGTTTTTT.

This clonotype was recorded at least ten times. V gene TRBV5-6 combines with J gene TRBJ2-7; no firm D call. Germline V gene lookup returns CDR1 SGHDT and CDR2 YYEEEE. This CDR3 is built from 13 residues. V shed 2 bases and J shed 4 bases, with 10 bases lying between them. The CDR3 loop is CASSFWSSYEQYF. The CDR3 DNA follows: TGTGCCAGCAGCTTTTGGTCCAGTTACGAGCAGTACTTC.

Many counts were recorded for this clonotype. The chain uses TRBV20-1 and TRBJ2-3; possible D gene TRBD1, 6 bases. Trimming removed 1 base from V and 4 bases from J, with 12 bases in between. Germline CDR1 and CDR2: DFQATT and SNEGSKA (reference sequence). The CDR3 has 14 residues. CDR3 bases: TGCAGTGCTAGAGGGGGTGGGGGCGCAGATACGCAGTATTTT. Its translation: CSARGGGGADTQYF.